These T cell receptor beta chains were read from a single sample in a study of cytomegalovirus exposure and HLA in healthy donors. Measured with immunoSEQ multiplex PCR; TCRdb has only the in-frame clones, and not every one. The sample carries about 270,000 clones, approximately 70% recorded once. What was sequenced was PBMCs. The origin of the receptors is a female donor in good health and CMV-seronegative. The CDR3 runs from the conserved cysteine through the conserved F or W. The order of the fields is V gene, J gene, D gene, clone size, CDR3 protein, CDR3 DNA. The D gene is left open where the match is weak. A clone size is listed for some rows: how often the clone was seen (once, few, many), or a class if it is expanded.

>TRBV18|TRBJ2-3|TRBD2|NA
CASSPGGSSGSFTDTQYF
TGTGCCAGCTCACCAGGGGGCTCTAGCGGGAGTTTTACAGATACGCAGTATTTT
>TRBV7-2|TRBJ2-7|TRBD1|NA
CASSPTRTGNYEQYF
TGTGCCAGCAGCCCAACTAGGACAGGAAACTACGAGCAGTACTTC
>TRBV9|TRBJ2-7|TRBD2|NA
CASSVLASGSFYEQYF
TGTGCCAGCAGCGTCCTGGCTAGCGGGAGTTTCTACGAGCAGTACTTC
>TRBV7-9|TRBJ1-2|TRBD1|few
CASSLSTGGGLYGYTF
TGTGCCAGCAGCTTATCTACAGGGGGAGGTCTCTATGGCTACACCTTC
>TRBV21-1|TRBJ1-1|NA|NA
CASSSRDRGLTEAFF
TGTGCCAGCAGCTCCCGGGACAGGGGGCTAACTGAAGCTTTCTTT
>TRBV6-5|TRBJ2-7|TRBD2|few
CASSRTSENTYEQYF
TGTGCCAGCAGTCGGACTAGCGAAAATACCTACGAGCAGTACTTC
>TRBV6-5|TRBJ1-3|TRBD1|NA
CASRDRRTGNTIYF
TGTGCCAGCAGGGACAGGAGGACTGGAAACACCATATATTTT
>TRBV28|TRBJ1-5|NA|once
CASHLVGRPGHF
TGTGCCAGCCACCTCGTAGGCCGACCGGGGCATTTT
>TRBV28|TRBJ2-7|TRBD1|NA
CASYRTGPYEQYF
TGTGCCAGCTACCGGACAGGGCCCTACGAGCAGTACTTC
>TRBV18|TRBJ2-5|TRBD2|NA
CASSPVGLAGLETQYF
TGTGCCAGCTCCCCTGTCGGTCTAGCGGGCCTGGAGACCCAGTACTTC
>TRBV27|TRBJ1-1|TRBD1|NA
CASTGWEQGNKHTEAFF
TGTGCCAGCACCGGATGGGAACAGGGGAATAAGCACACTGAAGCTTTCTTT
>TRBV9|TRBJ2-7|NA|NA
CASSVGAAAYEQYF
TGTGCCAGCAGCGTAGGAGCGGCAGCCTACGAGCAGTACTTC
>TRBV7-2|TRBJ1-1|NA|few
CASSLEGSTEAFF
TGTGCCAGCAGCTTAGAAGGGAGCACTGAAGCTTTCTTT
>TRBV11-2|TRBJ2-3|TRBD1|few
CASSWDRGDTQYF
TGTGCCAGCAGCTGGGACAGGGGAGATACGCAGTATTTT
>TRBV5-1|TRBJ1-1|TRBD1|NA
CASRTQGAGTEAFF
TGCGCCAGCAGGACGCAGGGGGCTGGCACTGAAGCTTTCTTT
>TRBV28|TRBJ2-1|TRBD1|NA
CASSFAGTGYNEQFF
TGTGCCAGCAGTTTTGCCGGGACAGGGTACAATGAGCAGTTCTTC
>TRBV9|TRBJ1-6|NA|NA
CASSVDPIVGGRVSSPLHF
TGTGCCAGCAGCGTAGACCCAATAGTGGGGGGGCGGGTGAGTTCACCCCTCCACTTT
>TRBV28|TRBJ2-1|TRBD2|NA
CASSLAGGMNNEQFF
TGTGCCAGCAGTTTGGCGGGGGGAATGAACAATGAGCAGTTCTTC
>TRBV6-5|TRBJ2-1|NA|NA
CASSPEGGLYNEQFF
TGTGCCAGCAGCCCCGAGGGGGGGCTCTACAATGAGCAGTTCTTC
>TRBV7-8|TRBJ2-1|TRBD1|NA
CASSRLTGDSYNEQFF
TGTGCCAGCAGCCGTTTAACAGGGGATTCCTACAATGAGCAGTTCTTC
>TRBV28|TRBJ1-4|NA|few
CASSLRGGREEKLFF
TGTGCCAGCAGTTTACGGGGGGGTCGGGAGGAAAAACTGTTTTTT
>TRBV27|TRBJ2-1|TRBD2|NA
CASNPTSGNYPHNEQFF
TGTGCCAGCAATCCGACTAGCGGGAATTACCCACACAATGAGCAGTTCTTC
>TRBV2|TRBJ1-4|NA|few
CASSGPGANEKLFF
TGTGCCAGCAGTGGTCCGGGAGCTAATGAAAAACTGTTTTTT
>TRBV7-9|TRBJ2-7|TRBD2|NA
CASSSTSGRSFEQYF
TGTGCCAGCAGCTCGACTAGCGGGAGGTCGTTTGAGCAGTACTTC
>TRBV5-4|TRBJ2-1|TRBD2|NA
CASSLAPSGTGHEQFF
TGTGCCAGCAGCTTGGCCCCTAGCGGGACGGGCCATGAGCAGTTCTTC
>TRBV9|TRBJ2-1|TRBD2|NA
CASSVGSSGSEQFF
TGTGCCAGCAGCGTAGGGAGCAGCGGGAGCGAGCAGTTCTTC
>TRBV21-1|TRBJ1-5|NA|few
CADNRDNQPQHF
TGTGCCGACAACAGGGATAATCAGCCCCAGCATTTT
>TRBV27|TRBJ2-7|NA|NA
CASSSAANSQREQYF
TGTGCCAGCAGTTCCGCCGCCAACAGCCAACGAGAGCAGTACTTC
>TRBV27|TRBJ1-1|NA|NA
CASSLLGRGSIEAFF
TGTGCCAGCAGTTTATTGGGCAGGGGAAGTATTGAAGCTTTCTTT
>TRBV5-1|TRBJ2-1|TRBD2|NA
CASSFLAGGPGNEQFF
TGCGCCAGCAGCTTTCTAGCGGGAGGGCCGGGGAATGAGCAGTTCTTC
>TRBV28|TRBJ2-3|TRBD2|NA
CASSRSLAGGPLGYTDTQYF
TGTGCCAGCAGCCGATCACTAGCGGGAGGGCCATTAGGTTATACAGATACGCAGTATTTT
>TRBV5-4|TRBJ2-6|NA|NA
CASSFPGSGANVLTF
TGTGCCAGCAGCTTCCCGGGTTCTGGGGCCAACGTCCTGACTTTC
>TRBV14|TRBJ2-5|TRBD2|NA
CASSGLAGDTQYF
TGTGCCAGCAGCGGACTAGCGGGAGATACCCAGTACTTC
>TRBV7-2|TRBJ1-5|NA|NA
CASSLVANQPQHF
TGTGCCAGCAGCTTAGTGGCCAATCAGCCCCAGCATTTT
>TRBV1|TRBJ2-5|NA|few
CTSSQDLNQGSELAAQETQYF
TGCACCAGCAGCCAAGATCTTAATCAGGGATCCGAACTAGCGGCCCAAGAGACCCAGTACTTC
>TRBV7-8|TRBJ1-5|TRBD1|NA
CAIGTGRFSNQPQHF
TGTGCCATCGGGACAGGAAGATTTAGCAATCAGCCCCAGCATTTT
>TRBV4-1|TRBJ2-1|TRBD2|NA
CASSPWDWVTSGYNEQFF
TGCGCCAGTAGCCCTTGGGATTGGGTGACTAGCGGCTACAATGAGCAGTTCTTC
>TRBV5-4|TRBJ2-1|NA|NA
CASSPHGPQGPRRSYNEQFF
TGTGCCAGCAGCCCCCATGGGCCACAGGGTCCCCGCCGCTCCTACAATGAGCAGTTCTTC
>TRBV5-1|TRBJ2-3|TRBD2|NA
CASSLESGGVDTQYF
TGCGCCAGCAGCTTGGAATCGGGAGGAGTAGATACGCAGTATTTT
>TRBV7-3|TRBJ1-1|TRBD1|NA
CASSPARTGQTEAFF
TGTGCCAGCAGCCCCGCTAGGACAGGGCAAACTGAAGCTTTCTTT
>TRBV7-2|TRBJ2-6|NA|NA
CASSLVASSGANVLTF
TGTGCCAGCAGCTTAGTGGCCAGCTCTGGGGCCAACGTCCTGACTTTC
>TRBV7-6|TRBJ2-5|TRBD2|once
CASSLEAGDETQYF
TGTGCCAGCAGCTTAGAAGCGGGGGACGAGACCCAGTACTTC